A single sample gave rise to the 24 T cell receptor beta chains below, sequenced in a study of shared clonotypes between healthy human individuals. Using immunoSEQ multiplex PCR, the repertoire was profiled, and TCRdb retains in-frame clones only, with some absent. The table lists more than 500,000 clones, roughly 95% of them singletons. The sample consisted of naive CD4+ T cells sorted from blood. As to subset: CD45RA+ positively selected. The source of these receptors is a woman under 40 in good health.

The genes are TRBV10-2 and TRBJ2-3; D gene ambiguous. The ends were cut back, 3 bases at V and 4 bases at J, with 2 bases in the middle. The CDR3 covers 11 residues. CDR1 WSHSY and CDR2 SAAADI come from the germline V gene. The CDR3 spells CASSDADTQYF. DNA of the CDR3: TGCGCCAGCAGTGATGCAGATACGCAGTATTTT.

The genes are TRBV6-1 and TRBJ1-2; no definite D call. The CDR3 spans 14 residues. Deletions cut 6 bases from V and 0 bases from J, with 11 bases between. Germline CDR1 reads MNHNS; CDR2 reads SASEGT. The CDR3 DNA reads TGTGCCAGCAGGACCTCGACGACTAACTATGGCTACACCTTC. This gives the protein CASRTSTTNYGYTF.

The rearrangement links TRBV5-1 to TRBJ2-2, with 9 bases lining up with TRBD2. Germline CDR1 SGHRS, CDR2 YFSETQ. CDR3 size: 19 residues. Trimming cost V 1 base and J 1 base; bases outside gene matches: 11. The CDR3 spells CASSLSFLGTSLNTGELFF. Written as DNA, the CDR3 is TGCGCCAGCAGCTTGAGCTTCTTGGGGACTAGCCTGAACACCGGGGAGCTGTTTTTT.

About this clone: The conserved final phenylalanine or tryptophan is absent from the CDR3, which likely points to a read error. The DNA is omitted, as the CDR3 cannot be located on it reliably, and the CDR3 follows TCRdb's listing. V gene TRBV6-5 combines with J gene TRBJ2-4; TRBD1, the table's D call, was not compared with the DNA. The germline V gene encodes CDR1 MNHEY and CDR2 SVGAGI. The CDR3 spans 14 residues, counting both ends. This CDR3 is CASSEHLDGTGPSV.

The V call is TRBV15, the J call TRBJ1-3; unclear D gene. This CDR3 is 16 amino acids long. V was pared by 0 bases and J by 0 bases, with 9 bases between. Germline assignment: CDR1 LNHNV and CDR2 YYDKDF (reference sequence). CDR3 DNA sequence: TGTGCCACCAGCAGAGATGGGCAGAGCTCTGGAAACACCATATATTTT. It codes for CATSRDGQSSGNTIYF. The full variable domain, completed using reference TRBV15 and TRBJ1-3, is DAMVIQNPRYQVTQFGKPVTLSCSQTLNHNVMYWYQQKSSQAPKLLFHYYDKDFNNEADTPDNFQSRRPNTSFCFLDIRSPGLGDTAMYLCATSRDGQSSGNTIYFGEGSWLTVV.

This rearrangement joins TRBV9 to TRBJ2-7, with TRBD2 matching 8 bases. CDR1 is SGDLS, CDR2 YYNGEE, per germline. V lost 0 bases and J lost 5; bases outside the gene matches: 7. There are 15 residues in the CDR3. The CDR3 protein is CASSVGAGVVDEQYF. The CDR3 bases are TGTGCCAGCAGCGTAGGAGCGGGAGTAGTGGACGAGCAGTACTTC.

The J gene is TRBJ2-1, the V gene TRBV6-4; weak D call: TRBD1 (5 bases). Trimming cost V 6 bases and J 5 bases, with 20 bases left between them. Germline CDR1 MRHNA, CDR2 SNTAGT. This CDR3 contains 16 residues. The CDR3 reads CASSSSSGKNHNEQFF. The CDR3 nucleotides are TGTGCCAGCAGCTCGTCTTCAGGGAAGAACCACAATGAGCAGTTCTTC.

The genes are TRBV4-1 and TRBJ2-5; D possibly uses TRBD1 or TRBD2 (5 bases each). Judging by the DNA end, TRBJ2-7 fits better; the J call may be wrong. The germline gives CDR1 MGHRA, CDR2 YSYEKL. The CDR3 runs 16 residues. CDR3 in DNA: TGCGCCAGCAGCCAGGCTCCGGGACGGGGTTTGTACGAGCAGTACTTC. Amino acids: CASSQAPGRGLYEQYF.

The chain is built from TRBV10-3 and TRBJ2-7; the match to TRBD1 covers 7 bases. Germline CDR1 ENHRY, CDR2 SYGVKD. The CDR3 consists of 15 residues. J was trimmed by 2 bases and V by 2 bases; bases with no gene match: 6. The CDR3 sequence is CAISEGQATTYEQYF. CDR3 sequence (DNA): TGTGCCATCAGTGAGGGACAGGCGACGACCTACGAGCAGTACTTC.

Notes on this clone: Other DNA sequences within the sample encode an identical CDR3. The chain couples TRBV6-5 to TRBJ1-5; 8 bases are shared with TRBD1. The V segment lost 6 bases and the J segment 1 base; nucleotides outside the gene matches: 5. The CDR3 contains 15 residues. CDR1 and CDR2 (germline): MNHEY, SVGAGI. The CDR3 sequence is CASSSDRGSNQPQHF. The CDR3 nucleotides are TGTGCCAGCAGCTCCGACAGGGGAAGCAATCAGCCCCAGCATTTT.

The chain combines TRBV4-1 with TRBJ2-2; 8 positions agree with TRBD1. There are 15 residues in the CDR3. Germline assignment: CDR1 MGHRA and CDR2 YSYEKL. The V and J ends lost 5 bases and 6 bases, in that order; junction bases with no gene match: 8. CDR3 loop: CASSDSRGLAGELFF. CDR3 DNA sequence: TGCGCCAGCAGCGACAGCAGGGGGCTGGCCGGGGAGCTGTTTTTT.

The chain employs TRBV4-1 and TRBJ2-5; 15 bases are shared with TRBD2. J gave up 11 bases and V 4 bases, and 8 bases lay outside the gene matches. The CDR3 totals 15 residues. Germline loops: CDR1 MGHRA, CDR2 YSYEKL. Here the CDR3 reads CASSRGLAGGGEQYF. CDR3 DNA: TGCGCCAGCAGCCGGGGACTAGCGGGAGGCGGAGAGCAGTACTTC.

The rearrangement joins TRBV28 to TRBJ1-2; D uncertain. V was pared by 3 bases and J by 7 bases, with 12 bases between. Per the germline V gene, CDR1 is MDHEN and CDR2 is SYDVKM. The CDR3 has 13 residues. The CDR3 sequence is CASSFGGALGYTF. The CDR3 nucleotides are TGTGCCAGCAGTTTCGGAGGAGCGCTTGGCTACACCTTC.

This chain connects TRBV28 to TRBJ1-5; 10 bases map to TRBD1. J lost 1 base, V lost 5 bases, and 8 bases had no gene match. The CDR3 consists of 17 residues. Germline values: CDR1 MDHEN, CDR2 SYDVKM. The CDR3 region has the DNA TGTGCCAGCAGTAAAAGGAGGACAGGGGGGAGCAATCAGCCCCAGCATTTT. This gives the protein CASSKRRTGGSNQPQHF.

The chain recombines TRBV6-6 with TRBJ2-7; D gene unclear. CDR1 MNHNY and CDR2 SVGAGI come from the germline V gene (reference sequence). Trimming left V 0 bases short and J 3 bases short, with 9 bases between. The CDR3 is 14 amino acids. CDR3 in DNA: TGTGCCAGCAGTTACTCGCACGGCAACTACGAGCAGTACTTC. Translating it yields CASSYSHGNYEQYF.

Notes on this clone: The identical CDR3 is also encoded by other nucleotide sequences in the sample. The chain is built from TRBV19 and TRBJ2-3, with TRBD1 matching 8 bases. CDR1 is LNHDA and CDR2 is SQIVND in the germline V gene (reference sequence). V lost 3 bases, J lost 5 bases, and 1 base stayed unmatched. The CDR3 consists of 13 residues. The CDR3 DNA reads TGTGCCAGTAGTATCGACAGGGGAGATACGCAGTATTTT. Residues: CASSIDRGDTQYF.

This chain connects TRBV6-5 to TRBJ2-7; TRBD2 might be the D (5 bases). CDR3 length: 14 amino acids. V lost 5 bases and J lost 2, with 13 bases in between. The germline V gene has CDR1 MNHEY and CDR2 SVGAGI. The CDR3 region is CASSADWTPYEQYF. The CDR3 DNA follows: TGTGCCAGCAGTGCCGACTGGACTCCCTACGAGCAGTACTTC.

The chain links TRBV28 to TRBJ2-7; 14 bases fit TRBD2. The CDR3 is made up of 15 amino acids. V shed 5 bases and J 9 bases; nucleotides not matched to a gene: 9. Germline V gene lookup returns CDR1 MDHEN and CDR2 SYDVKM. CDR3 DNA: TGTGCCAGCAGTGGGGAGGGACTAGCGGGAGTTGGGCAGTACTTC. Protein sequence: CASSGEGLAGVGQYF.

The genes are TRBV5-4 and TRBJ2-7; 13 bases fit TRBD2. This CDR3 is 15 amino acids long. The germline CDR1 and CDR2 sequences are SGHNT and YYREEE (reference sequence). Unmatched junction bases numbered 9, after V lost 6 bases and J lost 6 bases. CDR3 sequence reads: CASTKGLAGVGEQYF. As DNA, the CDR3 is TGTGCCAGCACCAAAGGACTAGCGGGAGTCGGCGAGCAGTACTTC. Combining the CDR3 with reference TRBV5-4 and TRBJ2-7 gives the whole variable domain ETGVTQSPTHLIKTRGQQVTLRCSSQSGHNTVSWYQQALGQGPQFIFQYYREEENGRGNFPPRFSGLQFPNYSSELNVNALELDDSALYLCASTKGLAGVGEQYFGPGTRLTVT.

The V and J genes are TRBV6-1 and TRBJ2-7; D is perhaps TRBD2 (6 bases). This CDR3 has 15 residues. From germline, CDR1 is MNHNS and CDR2 SASEGT. V was clipped by 1 base and J by 3 bases, with 13 bases between them. The CDR3 spells CASSEVSGLFYEQYF. The CDR3 bases are TGTGCCAGCAGTGAAGTGAGCGGGTTATTCTACGAGCAGTACTTC.

This clone appeared a single time. As DNA, the CDR3 is TGTGCCAGCACTAGCGGGGACTACAATGAGCAGTTCTTC. Its protein is CASTSGDYNEQFF. The rearrangement links TRBV2 to TRBJ2-1; 9 bases are a match to TRBD2. There are 13 residues in the CDR3. Germline-derived CDR1 and CDR2 are SNHLY and FYNNEI. V lost 7 bases, J lost 3 bases, and 1 base stayed unmatched. The variable domain in full, with the rest retrieved from reference TRBV2 and TRBJ2-1, is EPEVTQTPSHQVTQMGQEVILRCVPISNHLYFYWYRQILGQKVEFLVSFYNNEISEKSEIFDDQFSVERPDGSNFTLKIRSTKLEDSAMYFCASTSGDYNEQFFGPGTRLTVL.

The chain carries TRBV9 and TRBJ2-1, with D possibly TRBD2 on 5 matching bases. The CDR3 totals 16 residues. The V gene lost 0 bases and the J gene lost 1 base, with 11 bases spanning the gap. Germline V lookup: CDR1 SGDLS, CDR2 YYNGEE. This CDR3 is CASSVGNGISYNEQFF. In DNA form, the CDR3 reads TGTGCCAGCAGCGTAGGCAACGGGATTTCCTACAATGAGCAGTTCTTC. Based on the CDR3 plus reference TRBV9 and TRBJ2-1, the full variable domain is DSGVTQTPKHLITATGQRVTLRCSPRSGDLSVYWYQQSLDQGLQFLIQYYNGEERAKGNILERFSAQQFPDLHSELNLSSLELGDSALYFCASSVGNGISYNEQFFGPGTRLTVL.

Worth noting for this clone: The sample holds other DNA sequences that translate to the same CDR3. This chain's CDR3 is CASSLSTDTQYF. CDR3 coding DNA: TGTGCCAGCAGCCTCTCCACAGATACGCAGTATTTT. The chain carries TRBV7-2 and TRBJ2-3; D gene unclear. Germline V gene data show CDR1 as SGHTA and CDR2 as FQGNSA. Trimming left V 5 bases short and J 2 bases short, with 5 bases between. This CDR3 comprises 12 residues.

The chain uses TRBV28 and TRBJ2-1; TRBD1 might be the D (6 bases). Germline CDR1 MDHEN, CDR2 SYDVKM. Trimming shortened V by 1 base and J by 0 bases, and 13 bases separated the two germline ends. This CDR3 region has 17 residues. CDR3 DNA sequence: TGTGCCAGCAGTTTATACCAGGGGTTGGGCTCCTACAATGAGCAGTTCTTC. Amino acids: CASSLYQGLGSYNEQFF.